This entry is about one T cell receptor (beta chain). It has no known antigen specificity. No base qualities exist here, and no much larger clone lies one base off it. Here V drops 4 bases and J drops 5 bases, and the junction holds 11 bases not matched to any gene. The CDR3 measures 18 amino acids from cysteine to phenylalanine. Just the 54-base CDR3 DNA is kept, in frame starting at base 1. Per the germline V gene, SGDLS is the CDR1 and YYNGEE is the CDR2. This entry comes from a study of blood T cell repertoires in COVID-19 (TCRdb year 2020). A note on the overall study: Samples covering the acute and convalescent phases of COVID-19 were provided by collaborators in the United States, Italy and Spain. The material from the prospective study consisted of cDNA or gDNA derived from T cells, B-cell-depleted T cells, or PBMCs. Subjects who had been exposed to COVID-19, were actively infected with it, or had recovered from it provided the deeply sampled blood TCRbeta repertoires that made up the dataset. The repertoires were made available in a free public database intended to serve as a resource for research on the immune response to SARS-CoV-2. The samples were drawn from two sources: the first 160 participants of the ongoing ImmuneRACE study, and fewer than 1,500 subjects contributed by 6 global collaborators. The sample metadata nearly always contained a de-identified subject ID, COVID-19 status, age in years and sex. Where HLA class I and class II types were available, the types were taken from metadata supplied by the sample provider, not from assay-based typing.

Enrolling through a virtual design, the prospective study's participants ranged in age from roughly 18 to 100 years and lived across roughly 24 United States geographic areas. In the prospective study, participants were assigned to cohorts based on the clinical history participants reported in a screening survey and a study questionnaire. For ImmuneRACE Cohort 3, a participant was defined as recovered based on two consecutive negative NP/OP PCR tests, clearance by a healthcare professional, or resolution of symptoms. In the prospective study, whole blood, serum and a nasopharyngeal or oropharyngeal swab were collected from each participant by mobile phlebotomists. Participants in the prospective study had the option to provide additional blood draws and questionnaires over a roughly two-month period. Prospective study blood samples were shipped either frozen or at room temperature before DNA extraction.

The immunoSEQ Assay, a bias-controlled multiplex PCR, was used to amplify TCRbeta CDR3 regions from genomic DNA. The original methods were these. The number of nucleated cells in each sample was estimated from the amplification of reference gene primers within the assay. To quantify the absolute abundance of each unique TCRbeta CDR3 rearrangement, sequence reads were collapsed and filtered. Productive Simpson clonality was computed per sample as the square root of Simpson's diversity index over productive rearrangements. Imported from immuneACCESS, the table was reduced by TCRdb to in-frame sequences with V and J called. These copies leave out some clones; in studies compared against another copy, an unresolved V gene accounts for under half, and the cause of the remainder is not known. Clone size and V and J calls were adopted from that table, with D and trimming inferred from the DNA. The table for this sample lists approximately 200,000 clones; 82% of them were counted only once. The top ten clonotypes cover about an eighth of the sample.

General conclusions and limits of the study: The amount of clinical and demographic metadata varied by source and participant and was provided uncurated.

The sequence is built from TRBV9 and TRBJ2-2, and TRBD2 aligns with 13 junction nucleotides. This sequence originates from a middle-aged man who had recovered from COVID-19. The sequencing input was PBMCs or T cells enriched from blood (not recorded which). The encoded CDR3 is CASSIRLAGGRKTGELFF. Read as DNA, the sequence is TGTGCCAGCAGCATCCGACTAGCGGGAGGCCGAAAGACCGGGGAGCTGTTTTTT.